The TCR beta chain described here comes from a study of siplizumab effects on memory and regulatory T cells. On this clone itself: Its antigen is not identified.

The data were produced by immunoSEQ multiplex PCR, yet TCRdb's version contains in-frame clones alone and is incomplete. The sample carries 50,000 or so clones, about 97% recorded once. General study results and limits: The study found naive T cells seemingly more diverse than memory cells and seemingly major alloresponse contributors. Proliferating clones, CD4+ or CD8+, lacked an assignable naive or memory phenotype in roughly 75-95% of cases. Suppressive activity of Tregs proliferating in siplizumab cultures remained unconfirmed.

The CDR3 extends over 15 amino acids. CDR1 is KGHSH and CDR2 is LQKENI in the germline V gene. V gave up 5 bases and J gave up 4 bases, with 12 bases separating them. The clonotype originates from a human donor in good health. The source material was naive CD4+ T cells sorted from blood. The chain carries TRBV18 and TRBJ2-6; tentatively, D is TRBD1 (6 bases). The CDR3 nucleotides read TGTGCCAGCTCATACACAGGGTTCGGGGCCAACGTCCTGACTTTC. Translated: CASSYTGFGANVLTF.